These 24 T cell receptor beta chains share one sample of origin, sequenced in a study of vaccination and CD4 T cells after COVID-19. Antigens of these TCRs are unknown. Sequencing of cultured CD4+ T cell DNA used the Oncomine TCR Beta short-read assay. TCRdb recomputed calls from the PCR reads with MiXCR, one row per CDR3 protein. The sample has 14,000 or so distinct CDR3 sequences; around 30% are singletons. Treatment specified: approximately nine-day PBMC culture with coronavirus spike peptide pools or control peptides (ViraFEST assay). Material for sequencing was cultured CD4+ T cells from blood. These TCRs come from a human donor with COVID-19.

The chain recombines TRBV20-1 with TRBJ2-5, with D uncertain. This CDR3 is built from 13 residues. Trimming pared 3 bases from V and 3 bases from J, leaving 11 bases between. The germline CDR1 and CDR2 sequences are DFQATT and SNEGSKA (reference sequence). The DNA for the CDR3 is TGCAGTGCTAGGGCCGCAAGCAAAGAGACCCAGTACTTC. Protein product: CSARAASKETQYF.

The rearrangement uses TRBV25-1 and TRBJ1-1, with TRBD1 identical over 9 bases. The CDR3 is made up of 15 amino acids. The germline gives CDR1 MGHDK, CDR2 SYGVNS. V gave up 7 bases and J gave up 4 bases; unmatched junction bases: 10. The CDR3 protein is CASTGGDRVFTEAFF. In DNA, the CDR3 is TGTGCCAGCACCGGTGGGGACAGGGTATTCACTGAAGCTTTCTTT.

The V gene is TRBV19, the J gene TRBJ2-1; 10 bases align to TRBD1. V dropped 9 bases and J dropped 10; count of bases not matched to a gene: 15. CDR1 and CDR2 (germline): LNHDA, SQIVND (reference sequence). CDR3 length: 15 residues. The CDR3 spells CASKKGQGTHREQFF. DNA of the CDR3: TGTGCCAGCAAGAAGGGACAGGGGACGCATCGGGAGCAGTTCTTC.

V gene TRBV24-1 combines with J gene TRBJ2-3, with D tentatively TRBD2 (5 bases). Germline V gene sequence: CDR1 KGHDR, CDR2 SFDVKD. V was trimmed by 0 bases and J by 3 bases, leaving 6 bases between them. The CDR3 totals 14 residues. DNA of the CDR3: TGTGCCACCAGTGATTTGCGAGGGACAGATACGCAGTATTTT. This sequence encodes CATSDLRGTDTQYF.

The V and J genes are TRBV4-3 and TRBJ1-2; no reliable D call. The germline CDR1 and CDR2 sequences are LGHNA and YSLEER. The CDR3 runs 16 residues. Trimming shortened V by 0 bases and J by 4 bases, and 15 bases separated the two germline ends. CDR3 nucleotide sequence: TGCGCCAGCAGCCAAGATCTGGCAAACCAGGCCTATGGCTACACCTTC. Amino acids: CASSQDLANQAYGYTF.

This clonotype was counted only a few times. The V gene is TRBV6-5, the J gene TRBJ1-2, with D tentatively TRBD1 (5 bases). The V end lost 3 bases, the J end lost 8 bases, and 19 bases lay between the germline ends. This CDR3 has 15 residues. Germline CDR1 MNHEY, CDR2 SVGAGI. The CDR3 reads CASSYLNRPVEGYTF. The CDR3 DNA follows: TGTGCCAGCAGTTATTTAAACAGGCCTGTCGAGGGCTACACCTTC.

The rearrangement uses TRBV6-2 or TRBV6-3 and TRBJ1-2, with 8 positions matching TRBD1. The germline CDR1 and CDR2 sequences are MNHEY and SVGEGT. The CDR3 spans 14 residues. Trimming cost V 0 bases and J 4 bases; bases outside gene matches: 1. CDR3 nucleotide sequence: TGTGCCAGCAGTTACTCGCAGGGGGCCTATGGCTACACCTTC. Residues: CASSYSQGAYGYTF.

The chain recombines TRBV7-8 with TRBJ2-5; 7 bases fit TRBD1. Germline CDR1 SGHVS, CDR2 FQNEAQ. V lost 3 bases to trimming and J lost 5 bases; unmatched junction nucleotides: 3. The CDR3 sequence is 13 residues long. Here the CDR3 DNA reads TGTGCCAGCAGCTTCTCGGACAGGGAGACCCAGTACTTC. It is translated as CASSFSDRETQYF.

The chain recombines TRBV2 with TRBJ2-2; 7 bases fit TRBD2. Germline V gene sequence: CDR1 SNHLY, CDR2 FYNNEI. Unmatched junction bases numbered 14, after V lost 6 bases and J lost 4 bases. This CDR3 contains 17 residues. The CDR3 loop reads CASRQGPRGGLTGELFF. Here the CDR3 DNA reads TGTGCCAGCAGGCAAGGACCCCGGGGAGGGCTCACCGGGGAGCTGTTTTTT.

This clonotype has a handful of counts. The chain combines TRBV28 with TRBJ1-6; perhaps TRBD1 as D (5 bases). Trimming took 10 bases from V and 4 from J, leaving 20 bases between them. The CDR3 length is 16 residues. Germline values: CDR1 MDHEN, CDR2 SYDVKM. Here the CDR3 reads CATTTLTGGYNSPLHF. The CDR3 region has the DNA TGTGCCACTACTACATTAACAGGCGGTTATAATTCACCCCTCCACTTT.

The gene calls are TRBV14 and TRBJ2-7; 8 positions match TRBD2. V was clipped by 6 bases and J by 7 bases; unmatched bases: 11. Germline V gives CDR1 SGHDN, CDR2 FVKESK. The CDR3 is made up of 14 amino acids. The CDR3 nucleotides read TGTGCCAGCAGGGAAGCGGGAGCAGGAGGGGAGCAGTACTTC. Translation: CASREAGAGGEQYF.

The chain is built from TRBV5-1 and TRBJ1-2, with D tentatively TRBD1 (6 bases). The CDR3 length is 15 residues. Between the trimmed V and J ends, which lost 3 bases and 7 bases, there was a span of 19 bases. The germline V gene encodes CDR1 SGHRS and CDR2 YFSETQ. This chain's CDR3 is CASSYDRNSRGGYTF. In nucleotides, the CDR3 is TGCGCCAGCAGCTATGACAGGAACTCGAGGGGTGGCTACACCTTC.

V usage is TRBV19 and J usage is TRBJ2-3, with D perhaps TRBD1 (6 bases). Trimming took 10 bases from V and 0 from J, leaving 20 bases between them. CDR1 is LNHDA, CDR2 SQIVND, per germline (reference sequence). This CDR3 has 16 amino acids. This CDR3 reads CATRSQGALSTDTQYF. For the CDR3, the DNA is TGTGCCACCCGCTCACAGGGCGCGCTAAGCACAGATACGCAGTATTTT.

The chain is built from TRBV27 and TRBJ2-5; TRBD1 matches at 11 bases. The CDR3 sequence is 14 residues long. The V gene's germline CDR1 is MNHEY and CDR2 SMNVEV (reference sequence). Unmatched junction bases numbered 1, after V lost 5 bases and J lost 2 bases. The CDR3 region is CASSRDRGQETQYF. The CDR3, as DNA: TGTGCCAGCAGTAGGGACAGGGGGCAAGAGACCCAGTACTTC.

The chain is built from TRBV5-4 and TRBJ1-1; possibly TRBD1 for D (6 bases). The CDR3 is 15 amino acids. The germline V gene encodes CDR1 SGHNT and CDR2 YYREEE (reference sequence). The V end was cut by 0 bases, the J end by 4 bases, with 13 bases between. As DNA, the CDR3 is TGTGCCAGCAGCTTGGATTCTGGGACACGCACTGAAGCTTTCTTT. Translation gives CASSLDSGTRTEAFF. Supplemented by reference TRBV5-4 and TRBJ1-1, the full variable domain reads ETGVTQSPTHLIKTRGQQVTLRCSSQSGHNTVSWYQQALGQGPQFIFQYYREEENGRGNFPPRFSGLQFPNYSSELNVNALELDDSALYLCASSLDSGTRTEAFFGQGTRLTVV.

This clonotype was seen more than once but under ten times. The rearrangement links TRBV6-1 to TRBJ1-6; D possibly corresponds to TRBD1 (6 bases). The CDR3 runs 15 residues. The ends were cut back, 6 bases at V and 9 bases at J, with 18 bases in the middle. Looked up from germline, CDR1 is MNHNS and CDR2 is SASEGT. CDR3 coding DNA: TGTGCCAGCAGAGCTCCGGGACAAGGAAGTTCACCCCTCCACTTT. Translated, it gives CASRAPGQGSSPLHF.

There are a few counts of this clonotype. V and J are TRBV2 and TRBJ1-5, with 7 bases aligning to TRBD1. With V trimmed by 7 bases and J by 3 bases, 9 bases remained unmatched. The CDR3 is made up of 15 amino acids. In germline, CDR1 is SNHLY, CDR2 FYNNEI. CDR3 sequence (DNA): TGTGCCAGCACCGAGACAGGGAATCTCAATCAGCCCCAGCATTTT. Encoded protein: CASTETGNLNQPQHF.

This rearrangement joins TRBV4-3 to TRBJ2-2, with unresolved D. Germline CDR1 reads LGHNA; CDR2 reads YSLEER. V lost 0 bases to trimming and J lost 5 bases, with 10 bases between them. CDR3 length equals 15 residues. The CDR3 region is CASSQDRARTGELFF. CDR3 in DNA: TGCGCCAGCAGCCAAGATCGTGCGCGTACCGGGGAGCTGTTTTTT.

A few counts support this clonotype. The chain uses TRBV2 and TRBJ1-1; D remains unclear. CDR1 and CDR2 from the germline V gene are SNHLY and FYNNEI. There are 14 residues in the CDR3. Trimming removed 7 bases from V and 1 base from J, with 13 bases in between. The CDR3 loop is CASIRYGGNTEAFF. The CDR3 DNA follows: TGTGCCAGCATCAGGTACGGTGGGAACACTGAAGCTTTCTTT.

In this sample, this clonotype turned up a few times. The V call is TRBV27, the J call TRBJ2-7, with 9 bases lining up with TRBD1. V was pared by 5 bases and J by 9 bases, with 11 bases of the junction left unmatched. This CDR3 is built from 14 residues. Per the germline V gene, CDR1 is MNHEY and CDR2 is SMNVEV (reference sequence). CDR3 sequence: CASSMRQGGATQYF. CDR3 bases: TGTGCCAGCAGTATGAGACAGGGGGGGGCAACGCAGTACTTC.

This clonotype was detected a few times. The chain couples TRBV21-1 to TRBJ2-7; the table's D call, TRBD1, has no DNA check behind it. TRBV21-1 is shown as a pseudogene. The CDR3 contains 14 residues. The CDR3 here is CASNRLGHTYEQYF. As DNA, the CDR3 is TGTGCCAGCAACCGCCTGGGACATACCTACGAGCAGTACTTC.

This chain connects TRBV7-2 to TRBJ2-4, with 10 bases identical to TRBD1. The germline gives CDR1 SGHTA, CDR2 FQGNSA. The CDR3 is 15 amino acids. After removal of 1 base from V and 5 bases from J, the junction contained 2 bases not matched to a gene. The CDR3 coding sequence is TGTGCCAGCAGCTTAGGGGGGACAGGGGAAAACATTCAGTACTTC. It is translated as CASSLGGTGENIQYF.

This clonotype was counted a few times. This chain connects TRBV12-3 or TRBV12-4 to TRBJ2-5, with a weak D call TRBD2 (7 bases). The CDR3 runs 15 residues. Trimming left V 0 bases short and J 5 bases short, with 13 bases between. CDR3 protein: CASSLAGGPHETQYF. As DNA, the CDR3 is TGTGCCAGCAGTTTAGCGGGGGGGCCCCATGAGACCCAGTACTTC.

The rearrangement uses TRBV5-6 and TRBJ1-1; TRBD1 matches at 7 bases. The CDR3 loop spans 14 amino acids. The ends lost 2 bases at V and 5 bases at J; junction bases unmatched: 6. The germline V gene has CDR1 SGHDT and CDR2 YYEEEE. Here the CDR3 reads CASSLKTGRTEAFF. The CDR3 nucleotides are TGTGCCAGCAGCTTAAAGACAGGGCGGACTGAAGCTTTCTTT.